Below, 18 T cell receptor beta chains from the same sample are listed, as sequenced in a study of human T cells and chemical hapten exposure. Described time point: patch test 1, 2 weeks after DPC sensitization. Treatment specified: therapeutic diphenylcyclopropenone sensitization with weekly scalp DPC. TCRdb processed the RACE reads anew with MiXCR; each CDR3 protein has one entry. Here the sample spans 75,000 to 100,000 distinct CDR3 sequences, around 11% being singletons. The sample in question was whole blood, obtained in connection with sensitization to the hapten diphenylcyclopropenone (DPC). All receptors derive from a woman aged 40-49 years with alopecia areata. Some clones in this sample may be carry-over from other donors' samples.

The chain is built from TRBV25-1 and TRBJ2-1; the D gene could be TRBD1 or TRBD2 (5 bases each). V gave up 3 bases and J gave up 0 bases, with 12 bases separating them. The germline gives CDR1 MGHDK, CDR2 SYGVNS. The CDR3 has 16 amino acids. The CDR3 DNA reads as TGTGCCAGCAGTGATCGGGGCGGCAGCTCCTACAATGAGCAGTTCTTC. As protein: CASSDRGGSSYNEQFF.

This clonotype was detected only once. The rearrangement joins TRBV29-1 to TRBJ2-7; maybe TRBD2 (5 bases). Germline CDR1 reads SQVTM; CDR2 reads ANQGSEA. The CDR3 loop spans 14 amino acids. With 3 bases removed from V and 2 bases from J, the gap between germline ends came to 14 bases. CDR3: CSVERARKPYEQYF. The CDR3 bases are TGCAGCGTTGAGAGGGCTAGGAAACCCTACGAGCAGTACTTC.

The genes are TRBV12-3 or TRBV12-4 and TRBJ1-1; perhaps TRBD1 as D (5 bases). Trimming pared 5 bases from V and 1 base from J, leaving 14 bases between. The CDR3 spans 15 residues. The CDR3 DNA reads as TGTGCCAGCAGTCCCCCGGGGCAGGGGAACACTGAAGCTTTCTTT. As protein: CASSPPGQGNTEAFF.

This clonotype was recorded many times. V usage is TRBV2 and J usage is TRBJ2-7; unclear D gene. CDR1 and CDR2 (germline): SNHLY, FYNNEI. This CDR3 comprises 11 residues. V lost 4 bases, J lost 1 base, and 2 bases lay in between. In DNA, the CDR3 is TGTGCCAGCAGTGTTTCCTACGAGCAGTACTTC. Its translation: CASSVSYEQYF.

There are a few counts of this clonotype. The rearrangement links TRBV7-2 to TRBJ2-1; 9 bases are a match to TRBD2. In germline, CDR1 is SGHTA, CDR2 FQGNSA. Trimming cost V 4 bases and J 9 bases; bases outside gene matches: 7. The CDR3 is made up of 14 amino acids. CDR3 region: CASSSIAGATEQFF. The CDR3 coding sequence is TGTGCCAGCAGCTCGATAGCGGGAGCGACTGAGCAGTTCTTC.

This clonotype was seen only a few times. V and J are TRBV5-4 and TRBJ2-3; unclear D gene. CDR3 length: 16 residues. V was clipped by 1 base and J by 0 bases, with 12 bases between them. Per germline, CDR1 SGHNT and CDR2 YYREEE (reference sequence). In DNA, the CDR3 is TGTGCCAGCAGCTTGAAGGCGGAGCCTAGCACAGATACGCAGTATTTT. Its translation: CASSLKAEPSTDTQYF.

This clonotype was seen repeatedly, ten times or more. The V gene is TRBV28, the J gene TRBJ1-4; the D is unclear. The germline CDR1 and CDR2 sequences are MDHEN and SYDVKM. V dropped 8 bases and J dropped 7 bases, with 11 bases sitting between them. CDR3 length: 12 amino acids. CDR3 loop: CASGVSIEKLFF. CDR3 DNA sequence: TGTGCCAGCGGGGTCTCCATTGAAAAACTGTTTTTT.

The V and J genes are TRBV6-5 and TRBJ2-7; possible D gene TRBD1, 6 bases. The CDR3 is 12 residues long. Germline CDR1 MNHEY, CDR2 SVGAGI. V was clipped by 8 bases and J by 6 bases, with 14 bases between them. CDR3 bases: TGTGCCAGCCACAGGGTGGATGGCGAGCAGTACTTC. This codes for CASHRVDGEQYF.

The genes are TRBV20-1 and TRBJ1-5; D perhaps matches TRBD1 (6 bases). Germline CDR1 and CDR2: DFQATT and SNEGSKA (reference sequence). This CDR3 comprises 17 residues. V was pared by 3 bases and J by 2 bases, with 20 bases between. CDR3 loop: CSARIQRGRMGNQPQHF. The CDR3 region has the DNA TGCAGTGCTAGGATACAAAGGGGGAGGATGGGCAATCAGCCCCAGCATTTT.

This clonotype was seen repeatedly, ten times or more. This sequence joins TRBV20-1 and TRBJ2-5; D is unresolved. Per the germline V gene, CDR1 is DFQATT and CDR2 is SNEGSKA (reference sequence). The CDR3 runs 12 residues. Between the trimmed V and J ends, which lost 6 bases and 5 bases, there was a span of 13 bases. The CDR3 nucleotides read TGCAGTGCCGGCACCGACCGGGAGACCCAGTACTTC. Protein product: CSAGTDRETQYF.

This clonotype was recorded a few times. The chain couples TRBV3-1 to TRBJ1-1, with a weak D call TRBD1 (5 bases). Trimming stripped 5 bases from V and 11 bases from J, with 18 bases between. There are 13 residues in the CDR3. Germline CDR1 and CDR2: LGHDT and YNNKEL (reference sequence). CDR3 DNA: TGTGCCAGCAGCTGGAAGGGGTCGGACCCGGCTTTCTTT. Amino acids: CASSWKGSDPAFF. Using reference TRBV3-1 and TRBJ1-1 for the parts outside the CDR3, the full variable domain is DTAVSQTPKYLVTQMGNDKSIKCEQNLGHDTMYWYKQDSKKFLKIMFSYNNKELIINETVPNRFSPKSPDKAHLNLHINSLELGDSAVYFCASSWKGSDPAFFGQGTRLTVV.

The V call is TRBV7-6, the J call TRBJ2-7, with 7 nucleotides matching TRBD1. Per germline, CDR1 SGHVS and CDR2 FNYEAQ. J was trimmed by 0 bases and V by 8 bases; bases with no gene match: 4. The CDR3 has 13 residues. This CDR3 is CASGGQNSYEQYF. As DNA, the CDR3 is TGTGCCAGCGGGGGACAGAACTCCTACGAGCAGTACTTC.

This clonotype was seen a single time. The V gene is TRBV11-2, the J gene TRBJ2-1; D may be TRBD2 (6 bases). The CDR3 contains 12 residues. CDR1 and CDR2 from the germline V gene are SGHAT and FQNNGV. The V end lost 4 bases, the J end lost 10 bases, and 11 bases lay between the germline ends. The DNA of the CDR3 is TGTGCCAGCAGCTGGGAGCGGGCGGAGCAGTTCTTC. Translated, it gives CASSWERAEQFF.

This clonotype was recorded a few times. The chain has TRBV27 and TRBJ1-6; the match to TRBD1 covers 7 bases. From germline, CDR1 is MNHEY and CDR2 SMNVEV (reference sequence). The ends lost 4 bases at V and 9 bases at J; junction bases unmatched: 12. This CDR3 comprises 16 residues. The CDR3 DNA reads as TGTGCCAGCAGTTGGGTCGGGCAGGGGGTCGGTTCACCCCTCCACTTT. This codes for CASSWVGQGVGSPLHF.

This sequence joins TRBV28 and TRBJ1-1; 8 bases agree with TRBD1. The trim removed 5 bases at V and 4 bases at J, leaving 9 bases unmatched. In germline, CDR1 is MDHEN, CDR2 SYDVKM. The CDR3 is made up of 15 amino acids. The CDR3 sequence is CASSTTGGGFTEAFF. The CDR3 nucleotides are TGTGCCAGCAGTACCACAGGGGGTGGGTTCACTGAAGCTTTCTTT.

This rearrangement joins TRBV18 to TRBJ1-1; 7 bases line up with TRBD1. Trimming at V came to 3 bases and at J to 4 bases, leaving 11 bases not matched to a gene. This CDR3 is built from 16 residues. CDR1 and CDR2 from the germline V gene are KGHSH and LQKENI. CDR3 amino acids: CASSPTQGSFGTEAFF. As DNA, the CDR3 is TGTGCCAGCTCACCCACACAGGGGTCCTTTGGCACTGAAGCTTTCTTT.

This clonotype was detected only a few times. The V call is TRBV7-3, the J call TRBJ2-3; either TRBD1 or TRBD2 may supply D (5 bases each). Per germline, CDR1 SGHTA and CDR2 FQGTGA. The CDR3 sequence is 13 residues long. The V and J ends lost 5 bases and 9 bases respectively, with 15 bases between them. The CDR3 nucleotides read TGTGCCAGCAGCCAGCGCATAGGGGACACGCAGTATTTT. Its translation is CASSQRIGDTQYF.

The rearrangement joins TRBV20-1 to TRBJ2-3, with TRBD2 matching 9 bases. Germline CDR1 is DFQATT and CDR2 is SNEGSKA (reference sequence). Trimming took 5 bases from V and 2 from J; bases not matched to a gene: 11. This CDR3 is 16 amino acids long. The CDR3: CSAGTSTLTLTDTQYF. The CDR3 DNA is TGCAGTGCTGGGACTAGCACATTGACACTCACAGATACGCAGTATTTT.